The 20 T cell receptor beta chains given below trace back to one sample, sequenced in a study of cytomegalovirus exposure and HLA in healthy donors. It was with 60 Vbeta and 13 Jbeta primers that the PCR ran. TCRdb's table, derived via immunoSEQ multiplex PCR, lists solely in-frame clones and lacks some. The table shows roughly 160,000 clones, with under 90% occurring only once. The sequenced sample was PBMCs. The receptors come from a man younger than 45 in good health and CMV-seronegative.

The CDR3 region is CASSDPPAGLSSTDTQYF. The CDR3 DNA is TGTGCCAGCAGCGACCCCCCCGCGGGACTATCTAGCACAGATACGCAGTATTTT. The chain couples TRBV9 to TRBJ2-3, with 7 bases matching TRBD2. From germline, CDR1 is SGDLS and CDR2 YYNGEE. The CDR3 loop spans 18 amino acids. J was trimmed by 0 bases and V by 3 bases; bases with no gene match: 13.

This clone appeared a few times. This chain links TRBV29-1 with TRBJ1-1, with D unclear. CDR3 length: 11 residues. Germline V gives CDR1 SQVTM, CDR2 ANQGSEA. Deletions cut 6 bases from V and 0 bases from J, with 5 bases between. The CDR3 sequence is CSVSVNTEAFF. The CDR3, as DNA: TGCAGCGTGTCAGTGAACACTGAAGCTTTCTTT.

The genes are TRBV5-5 and TRBJ2-5; TRBD1 is a possible D gene (5 bases). CDR1 and CDR2 from the germline V gene are SGHKS and YYEKEE (reference sequence). The ends were cut back, 0 bases at V and 5 bases at J, with 20 bases in the middle. The CDR3 extends over 17 amino acids. CDR3 amino acids: CASSLAPTMSKGETQYF. CDR3 coding DNA: TGTGCCAGCAGCTTGGCCCCTACTATGAGCAAGGGGGAGACCCAGTACTTC.

This clone showed up just once. The rearrangement links TRBV4-3 to TRBJ2-2; 7 bases are shared with TRBD1. This CDR3 region has 14 residues. Germline trimming cut 4 bases from V and 5 bases from J; bases unmatched to any gene: 4. Germline V gene data show CDR1 as LGHNA and CDR2 as YSLEER. The CDR3, as DNA: TGCGCCAGCAGCCTGACAGGGAGAACCGGGGAGCTGTTTTTT. Translating gives CASSLTGRTGELFF.

This clone has a single count. The CDR3: CASSTFGLQSGNTIYF. In DNA, the CDR3 is TGTGCCAGTAGTACCTTTGGACTCCAATCAGGAAACACCATATATTTT. V usage is TRBV19 and J usage is TRBJ1-3; D is unresolved. This CDR3 comprises 16 residues. V was trimmed by 4 bases and J by 4 bases, leaving 17 bases between them. In germline, CDR1 is LNHDA, CDR2 SQIVND (reference sequence).

Comments on this clone: This CDR3 is also generated by other DNA sequences in the sample. This sequence joins TRBV7-9 and TRBJ1-5; D uncertain. CDR3 length equals 14 residues. Germline V gives CDR1 SEHNR, CDR2 FQNEAQ (reference sequence). With 5 bases removed from V and 0 bases from J, the gap between germline ends came to 8 bases. CDR3 loop: CASSQLNSNQPQHF. The CDR3 DNA reads as TGTGCCAGCAGCCAACTGAATAGCAATCAGCCCCAGCATTTT.

The chain joins TRBV5-1 to TRBJ2-1; TRBD2 might be the D (6 bases). Germline loops: CDR1 SGHRS, CDR2 YFSETQ. The CDR3 has 14 residues. V was shortened by 2 bases and J by 7 bases, with 13 bases between the two germline ends. CDR3 sequence (DNA): TGCGCCAGCAGCTTCCGGGACCGGGGGAATGAGCAGTTCTTC. This translates into CASSFRDRGNEQFF.

This clone was detected a few times. This rearrangement joins TRBV28 to TRBJ1-2, with TRBD1 as a possible D gene (5 bases). Germline values: CDR1 MDHEN, CDR2 SYDVKM. There are 14 residues in the CDR3. The ends were cut back, 3 bases at V and 4 bases at J, with 12 bases in the middle. The CDR3 here is CASSFHIQGYGYTF. The CDR3 DNA reads as TGTGCCAGCAGTTTTCATATCCAGGGCTATGGCTACACCTTC.

The CDR3 DNA follows: TGCGCCAGCAGCCCGGACAGAATGAACACTGAAGCTTTCTTT. This gives the protein CASSPDRMNTEAFF. The chain combines TRBV5-1 with TRBJ1-1, with D perhaps TRBD1 (6 bases). Deletions cut 4 bases from V and 0 bases from J, with 10 bases between. This CDR3 comprises 14 residues. Germline-derived CDR1 and CDR2 are SGHRS and YFSETQ.

CDR3 in amino acids: CASSDSNGDTQYF. The DNA of the CDR3 is TGTGCCAGCAGTGACTCGAACGGAGATACGCAGTATTTT. The chain uses TRBV6-4 and TRBJ2-3; the D is unclear. Germline CDR1 is MRHNA and CDR2 is SNTAGT. The CDR3 has 13 residues. Trimming took off 0 bases at V and 5 bases at J, with 6 bases between the two ends.

J is TRBJ1-4 and V is TRBV11-2; D might be TRBD1 (6 bases). The germline V gene has CDR1 SGHAT and CDR2 FQNNGV. Trimming took 5 bases from V and 7 from J, leaving 8 bases between them. The CDR3 has 12 amino acids. CDR3 in DNA: TGTGCCAGCAGCACAGGGACTGAAAAACTGTTTTTT. Translation gives CASSTGTEKLFF.

The chain has TRBV5-1 and TRBJ1-1; TRBD1 might be the D (6 bases). The V gene's germline CDR1 is SGHRS and CDR2 YFSETQ. V lost 0 bases and J 3 bases, leaving 18 bases between the germline ends. CDR3 length: 17 amino acids. CDR3 nucleotide sequence: TGCGCCAGCAGCTTGGGGCAGGGGTTGGTTGGGGACACTGAAGCTTTCTTT. Residues: CASSLGQGLVGDTEAFF.

The V gene is TRBV7-9, the J gene TRBJ2-5; D may be TRBD2 (6 bases). The J call may be mistaken, given a closer DNA end match to TRBJ2-7. Germline lookup yields CDR1 SEHNR and CDR2 FQNEAQ (reference sequence). The CDR3 runs 13 residues. The CDR3 is CASRSGGDYEQYF. The CDR3, as DNA: TGTGCCAGCAGGTCCGGCGGGGACTACGAGCAGTACTTC.

The chain recombines TRBV18 with TRBJ1-1; 7 bases align to TRBD1. CDR3 length equals 14 residues. The V gene end was trimmed by 3 bases and the J gene end by 5 bases; junction bases not matched to a gene: 6. Germline V CDR1 and CDR2: KGHSH, LQKENI. CDR3 in amino acids: CASSPFDRVTEAFF. The CDR3 DNA sequence: TGTGCCAGCTCACCCTTCGACAGGGTAACTGAAGCTTTCTTT.

CDR3 residues: CASRPGQVPTYEQYF. Written as DNA, the CDR3 is TGCGCCAGCAGGCCTGGACAGGTCCCTACCTACGAGCAGTACTTC. The V call is TRBV5-1, the J call TRBJ2-7; 7 nucleotides align to TRBD1. Germline V gene data show CDR1 as SGHRS and CDR2 as YFSETQ. CDR3 size: 15 residues. The V gene end was trimmed by 5 bases and the J gene end by 2 bases; junction bases not matched to a gene: 10.

As to this clone: One end of the junction fails to match germline, which may point to a read error. This CDR3 reads CASSPGGSTDTQYF. The DNA for the CDR3 is TGTGCCAGCAGCCCTGGGGGGAGCACGGATACGCAGTATTTT. The chain carries TRBV5-4 and TRBJ2-3; TRBD2 might be the D (6 bases). The CDR3 totals 14 residues. Germline CDR1 SGHNT, CDR2 YYREEE (reference sequence).

The CDR3 DNA reads TGCGCCAGCAGAGCGGACCTCCGGCTGGACACTGAAGCTTTCTTT. Translation gives CASRADLRLDTEAFF. The V and J genes are TRBV5-1 and TRBJ1-1; D unclear. The CDR3 is 15 residues long. Germline assignment: CDR1 SGHRS and CDR2 YFSETQ. Trimming removed 5 bases from V and 3 bases from J, with 17 bases in between.

The rearrangement joins TRBV11-2 to TRBJ2-5, with a tentative D call TRBD2 (5 bases). The end of the DNA aligns better with TRBJ2-7, so the J call may be wrong. Germline lookup yields CDR1 SGHAT and CDR2 FQNNGV. The CDR3 consists of 15 residues. The CDR3 coding sequence is TGTGCCAGCAGCTTAGAGAGTGGAGGTTCCTACGAGCAGTACTTC. The encoded protein is CASSLESGGSYEQYF.

The CDR3 region is CASSLGLEGRGYTF. The DNA of the CDR3 is TGTGCCAGCAGCCTAGGTCTTGAGGGCAGAGGCTACACCTTC. The J gene is TRBJ1-2, the V gene TRBV7-2; no definite D call. The CDR3 has 14 residues. From germline, CDR1 is SGHTA and CDR2 FQGNSA. Trimming cost V 5 bases and J 8 bases, with 18 bases left between them.

The chain has TRBV5-4 and TRBJ2-2, with a tentative D call TRBD2 (6 bases). V was shortened by 3 bases and J by 5 bases, with 11 bases between the two germline ends. The CDR3 is 14 amino acids. CDR1 and CDR2 from the germline V gene are SGHNT and YYREEE (reference sequence). CDR3: CASSYGDLTGELFF. For the CDR3, the DNA is TGTGCCAGCAGCTACGGGGACTTGACCGGGGAGCTGTTTTTT.